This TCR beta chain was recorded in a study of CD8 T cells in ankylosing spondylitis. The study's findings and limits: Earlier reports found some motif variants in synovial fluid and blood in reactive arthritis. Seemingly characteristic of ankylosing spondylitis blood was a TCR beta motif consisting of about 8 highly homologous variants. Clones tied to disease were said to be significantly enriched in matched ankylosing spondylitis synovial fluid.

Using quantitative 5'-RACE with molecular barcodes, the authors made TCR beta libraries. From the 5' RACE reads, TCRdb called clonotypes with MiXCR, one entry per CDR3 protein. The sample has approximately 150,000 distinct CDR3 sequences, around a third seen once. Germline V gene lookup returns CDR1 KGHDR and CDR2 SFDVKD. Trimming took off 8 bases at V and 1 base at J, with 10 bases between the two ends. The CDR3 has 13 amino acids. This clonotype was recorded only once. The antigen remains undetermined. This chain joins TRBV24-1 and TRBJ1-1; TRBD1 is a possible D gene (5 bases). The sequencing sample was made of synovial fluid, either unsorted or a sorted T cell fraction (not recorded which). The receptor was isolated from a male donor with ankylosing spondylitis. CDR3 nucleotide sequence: TGTGCCACCACACCGGGGCCGAACACTGAAGCTTTCTTT. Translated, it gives CATTPGPNTEAFF.